This T cell receptor (beta chain) is drawn from a study of early T cells in non-severe SARS-CoV-2 infection. There are many counts of this clonotype. Germline loops: CDR1 SGHNT, CDR2 YYREEE (reference sequence). This CDR3 is 15 amino acids long. Unmatched junction bases numbered 5, after V lost 2 bases and J lost 2 bases. Via MiXCR, TCRdb re-called the 5' RACE reads, giving one row per CDR3 protein. This sample yields over 70,000 distinct CDR3 sequences, of which approximately 15% are seen a single time; around 7% belongs to the top ten. The sample comprised whole blood. The V gene is TRBV5-4, the J gene TRBJ2-3; 7 bases line up with TRBD2. This TCR was recovered from an adult who was a healthcare worker with PCR-confirmed SARS-CoV-2 infection or an uninfected control (not recorded which). The CDR3 bases are TGTGCCAGCAGCTTCCCCGGGACTAACACAGATACGCAGTATTTT. Translation: CASSFPGTNTDTQYF.